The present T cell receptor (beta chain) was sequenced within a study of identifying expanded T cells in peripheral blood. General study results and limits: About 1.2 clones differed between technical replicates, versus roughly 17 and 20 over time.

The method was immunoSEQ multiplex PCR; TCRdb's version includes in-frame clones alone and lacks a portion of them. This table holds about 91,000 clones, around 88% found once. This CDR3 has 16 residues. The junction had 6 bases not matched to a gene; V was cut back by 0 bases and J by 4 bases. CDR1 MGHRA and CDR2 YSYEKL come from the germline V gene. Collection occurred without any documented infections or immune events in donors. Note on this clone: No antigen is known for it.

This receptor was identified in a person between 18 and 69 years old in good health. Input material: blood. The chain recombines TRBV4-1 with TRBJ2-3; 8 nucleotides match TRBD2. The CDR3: CASSQEPGGGADTQYF. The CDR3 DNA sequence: TGCGCCAGCAGCCAAGAACCGGGGGGGGGCGCAGATACGCAGTATTTT.